This record concerns one TCR beta chain sequence. The data were obtained in a study of T cell responses to AZD1222 COVID-19 vaccine. This CDR3 has 13 residues. The ends lost 6 bases at V and 5 bases at J; junction bases unmatched: 5. Germline-derived CDR1 and CDR2 are LNHDA and SQIVND (reference sequence). Clones were sequenced by immunoSEQ multiplex PCR, and TCRdb holds only the in-frame ones, with some missing. The sample yields about 150,000 clones, roughly nine tenths seen once. The chain has TRBV19 and TRBJ2-5, with 8 bases lining up with TRBD2. The receptor comes from an adult in good health. The sample here was peripheral blood, taken on day 0 of AZD1222 vaccination. In nucleotides, the CDR3 is TGTGCCAGTAGCTCGGGGGGGTGGGAGACCCAGTACTTC. This codes for CASSSGGWETQYF.